The TCR beta chain described here comes from a study of blood T cells in healthy people across ages. Findings of the study overall: Naive CD4+ cells and diversity were both higher in long-lived donors than in aged donors.

Together with a sample-barcoded 5' primer, a J-beta primer mix was included in a second PCR lasting roughly 6 to 12 cycles. Every individual sample yielded 2.5 million or more paired-end reads (each containing CDR3). TCRdb re-called the 5' RACE reads through MiXCR, storing one row per CDR3 protein. Among about 1,400,000 distinct CDR3 sequences listed, approximately 59% were seen once. Germline CDR1 is SEHNR and CDR2 is FQNEAQ (reference sequence). This CDR3 contains 16 residues. The V end was cut by 1 base, the J end by 11 bases, with 18 bases between. To note about this clonotype: As yet, its antigen is unknown.

Input material: blood. The rearrangement links TRBV7-9 to TRBJ2-6; weak D call: TRBD1 (6 bases). The sequence was collected from a man younger than 35 in good health. CDR3 bases: TGTGCCAGCAGCTTAGGGCAGGGGTCCATGCTGGACGTCCTGACTTTC. As protein: CASSLGQGSMLDVLTF.